This T cell receptor beta chain was sequenced for a study of molecular identifiers for immune sequencing clone quantification. Turning to the study itself: Replicate RNA came from approximately 20,000 or 100,000 naive CD8 cells and was split five ways, and four parts were sequenced.

This CDR3 has 16 residues. CDR1 and CDR2 from the germline V gene are SQVTM and ANQGSEA. The J segment lost 4 bases and the V segment lost 1 base, leaving 11 bases of the junction unmatched. Listed TCR primers, together with previously described methods, were used for the bulk TCR libraries. Via MiXCR, TCRdb re-called the PCR reads, giving one row per CDR3 protein. The sample consists of 400,000 to 600,000 distinct CDR3 sequences, over 20% of them appearing once. This clonotype showed up many times. This rearrangement joins TRBV29-1 to TRBJ1-2; 8 nucleotides align to TRBD1. What was sequenced was naive CD8+ T cells from blood, with Jurkat cell RNA spiked in. The subset denotes: FACS-sorted CD8+CD4-CCR7+CD45RA+ naive T cells. The receptor comes from a human donor in good health. Some libraries in this study had Jurkat cell RNA spiked in. The CDR3 loop reads CSVEAGPGGEGYGYTF. The CDR3 coding sequence is TGCAGCGTTGAAGCGGGGCCAGGGGGCGAGGGCTATGGCTACACCTTC.